The 22 T cell receptor beta chains given below trace back to one sample, sequenced in a study of blood T cell repertoires in COVID-19. Assay used: immunoSEQ multiplex PCR; TCRdb lists only in-frame clones, some missing. The data show 250,000 to 300,000 clones, around 89% seen once. The sequenced sample consisted of peripheral blood. All receptors derive from a woman between 35 and 50 years old with acute or convalescent COVID-19.

The V and J genes are TRBV11-2 and TRBJ1-1, with D possibly matching TRBD1 (5 bases). Per germline, CDR1 SGHAT and CDR2 FQNNGV. Trimming removed 2 bases from V and 0 bases from J, with 16 bases in between. This CDR3 has 17 amino acids. Here the CDR3 DNA reads TGTGCCAGCAGCTTAAGCCGCCCGAGACAGCTGAACACTGAAGCTTTCTTT. This codes for CASSLSRPRQLNTEAFF.

The V gene is TRBV9, the J gene TRBJ1-3; tentative D call: TRBD1 (5 bases). V was trimmed by 3 bases and J by 1 base, leaving 20 bases between them. Germline CDR1 is SGDLS and CDR2 is YYNGEE. CDR3 size: 18 residues. CDR3 coding DNA: TGTGCCAGCAGCGGCCCCGCTGGACAAGGCCAATCTGGAAACACCATATATTTT. Protein: CASSGPAGQGQSGNTIYF.

The chain employs TRBV5-4 and TRBJ1-5; D is undetermined. V was pared by 3 bases and J by 4 bases, with 8 bases between. Per germline, CDR1 SGHNT and CDR2 YYREEE (reference sequence). The CDR3 runs to 13 residues. In DNA form, the CDR3 reads TGTGCCAGCAGCTCGGGGATAAATCAGCCCCAGCATTTT. Its protein product is CASSSGINQPQHF.

The CDR3 loop is CATSDFPRPDTQYF. CDR3 coding DNA: TGTGCCACCAGTGATTTCCCCAGGCCAGATACGCAGTATTTT. The gene calls are TRBV24-1 and TRBJ2-3; no firm D call. The germline V gene has CDR1 KGHDR and CDR2 SFDVKD. Trimming cost V 1 base and J 4 bases, with 8 bases left between them. The CDR3 is 14 amino acids.

The chain's CDR3 is CASSAFSGAQETQYF. The CDR3 nucleotides are TGTGCCAGCAGCGCCTTTAGCGGGGCCCAAGAGACCCAGTACTTC. V usage is TRBV9 and J usage is TRBJ2-5; 8 bases fit TRBD2. Germline assignment: CDR1 SGDLS and CDR2 YYNGEE. The CDR3 contains 15 residues. Trimming at V came to 3 bases and at J to 1 base, leaving 5 bases not matched to a gene.

The chain carries TRBV4-1 and TRBJ1-6, with D unresolved. Trimming took 2 bases from V and 5 from J, leaving 16 bases between them. Germline-derived CDR1 and CDR2 are MGHRA and YSYEKL. The CDR3 consists of 17 residues. The CDR3 reads CASSQNSGREDNSPLHF. CDR3 DNA: TGCGCCAGCAGCCAAAATAGTGGCCGAGAGGATAATTCACCCCTCCACTTT.

The gene calls are TRBV30 and TRBJ1-1, with D unresolved. Germline CDR1 reads GTSNPN; CDR2 reads SVGIG (reference sequence). The CDR3 runs 12 residues. V shed 5 bases and J shed 3 bases, with 10 bases lying between them. As DNA, the CDR3 is TGTGCCTGGTCGGGTAGGTACACTGAAGCTTTCTTT. The encoded protein is CAWSGRYTEAFF.

In this sample, this clone turned up once. The CDR3 DNA reads as TGTGCCAGCAACCCACTCCTTATGTCAGAGACCCAGTACTTC. It specifies CASNPLLMSETQYF. The chain joins TRBV9 to TRBJ2-5; D ambiguous. V lost 6 bases and J 4 bases, leaving 16 bases between the germline ends. The CDR3 is 14 residues long. Germline loops: CDR1 SGDLS, CDR2 YYNGEE.

This clone was counted a few times. J is TRBJ1-5 and V is TRBV27; D remains unclear. Looked up from germline, CDR1 is MNHEY and CDR2 is SMNVEV (reference sequence). The CDR3 contains 13 residues. V lost 4 bases, J lost 5 bases, and 9 bases lay in between. The CDR3 is CASSSGVHQPQHF. The CDR3 nucleotides are TGTGCCAGCAGTTCCGGAGTTCATCAGCCCCAGCATTTT.

The chain employs TRBV7-9 and TRBJ2-5; a weak D match, TRBD2 (6 bases). V was cut by 1 base and J by 1 base, with 10 bases left in between. In germline, CDR1 is SEHNR, CDR2 FQNEAQ (reference sequence). CDR3 length equals 15 residues. As DNA, the CDR3 is TGTGCCAGCAGCTTAGGGCGGGGAGGCCAAGAGACCCAGTACTTC. The encoded protein is CASSLGRGGQETQYF.

V usage is TRBV5-1 and J usage is TRBJ1-4; 7 bases fit TRBD1. Germline assignment: CDR1 SGHRS and CDR2 YFSETQ. The CDR3 totals 17 residues. V dropped 2 bases and J dropped 8; count of bases not matched to a gene: 15. The CDR3 DNA sequence: TGCGCCAGCAGCTTTCACGAACAGGGGATAGGTCGGGAAAAACTGTTTTTT. Translated, it gives CASSFHEQGIGREKLFF.

This rearrangement joins TRBV10-2 to TRBJ2-2; TRBD2 agrees at 10 bases. V lost 4 bases, J lost 1 base, and 0 bases stayed unmatched. Germline V gives CDR1 WSHSY, CDR2 SAAADI. CDR3 size: 15 residues. CDR3 in DNA: TGCGCCAGCAGTGGGACTAGCGGGAACACCGGGGAGCTGTTTTTT. As protein: CASSGTSGNTGELFF.

The chain is built from TRBV28 and TRBJ2-5; 7 bases match TRBD2. The trim removed 5 bases at V and 5 bases at J, leaving 14 bases unmatched. This CDR3 comprises 16 residues. The germline V gene encodes CDR1 MDHEN and CDR2 SYDVKM. CDR3 residues: CASSLARFQGGETQYF. The CDR3 region has the DNA TGTGCCAGCAGTCTAGCCAGATTTCAGGGAGGGGAGACCCAGTACTTC.

This rearrangement joins TRBV19 to TRBJ1-6, with a weak D call TRBD1 (5 bases). CDR1 is LNHDA, CDR2 SQIVND, per germline (reference sequence). Deletions cut 6 bases from V and 10 bases from J, with 16 bases between. This CDR3 has 14 residues. The CDR3 sequence: CASSLEKGQSPLHF. CDR3 coding DNA: TGTGCCAGTAGCCTCGAAAAGGGGCAGTCACCCCTCCACTTT.

J is TRBJ1-3 and V is TRBV24-1; 7 bases map to TRBD1. The CDR3 spans 12 residues. V was pared by 9 bases and J by 10 bases, with 8 bases of the junction left unmatched. Germline V gene lookup returns CDR1 KGHDR and CDR2 SFDVKD. The CDR3 spells CATGGQDNTIYF. In nucleotides, the CDR3 is TGTGCCACCGGAGGACAGGATAATACCATATATTTT.

The chain links TRBV30 to TRBJ2-7, with TRBD1 matching 7 bases. V shed 1 base, J shed 6 bases, and the junction held 9 bases outside the gene matches. This CDR3 spans 14 amino acids. CDR1 is GTSNPN, CDR2 SVGIG, per germline (reference sequence). CDR3 DNA sequence: TGTGCCTGGAGTGATCGACAGGGATTGGCCGAGCAGTACGTC. Translated: CAWSDRQGLAEQYV.

CDR3 amino acids: CASSLEGSTDTQYF. CDR3 DNA sequence: TGCGCCAGCAGCTTGGAGGGGAGCACAGATACGCAGTATTTT. The V and J genes are TRBV5-1 and TRBJ2-3; D may be TRBD1 (5 bases). Trimming shortened V by 0 bases and J by 0 bases, and 5 bases separated the two germline ends. CDR3 size: 14 residues. In germline, CDR1 is SGHRS, CDR2 YFSETQ. Looking up the rest from reference TRBV5-1 and TRBJ2-3 gives the full variable domain: KAGVTQTPRYLIKTRGQQVTLSCSPISGHRSVSWYQQTPGQGLQFLFEYFSETQRNKGNFPGRFSGRQFSNSRSEMNVSTLELGDSALYLCASSLEGSTDTQYFGPGTRLTVL.

The V gene is TRBV14, the J gene TRBJ1-1; no clear D. Looked up from germline, CDR1 is SGHDN and CDR2 is FVKESK. The V gene lost 0 bases and the J gene lost 2 bases, with 4 bases spanning the gap. This CDR3 comprises 13 residues. Here the CDR3 reads CASSQDRNTEAFF. For the CDR3, the DNA is TGTGCCAGCAGCCAAGACAGAAACACTGAAGCTTTCTTT.

The V call is TRBV11-2, the J call TRBJ1-4; D is ambiguous. The CDR3 sequence is 14 residues long. The germline V gene encodes CDR1 SGHAT and CDR2 FQNNGV. V was cut by 1 base and J by 8 bases, with 11 bases left in between. CDR3 bases: TGTGCCAGCAGCTTAGGAGGGATCAGGGAAAAACTGTTTTTT. Protein: CASSLGGIREKLFF.

J is TRBJ2-2 and V is TRBV5-4, with TRBD1 matching over 8 bases. V shed 1 base and J 4 bases; nucleotides not matched to a gene: 6. This CDR3 is 16 amino acids long. CDR1 and CDR2 from the germline V gene are SGHNT and YYREEE (reference sequence). CDR3 residues: CASSLSGTGRTGELFF. CDR3 nucleotides: TGTGCCAGCAGCTTGTCCGGGACAGGTCGCACCGGGGAGCTGTTTTTT.

This sequence joins TRBV3-1 (or the pseudogene TRBV3-2) and TRBJ2-7, with 10 bases fitting TRBD1. Unmatched junction bases numbered 3, after V lost 4 bases and J lost 3 bases. Germline values: CDR1 LGHDT, CDR2 YNNKEL (reference sequence). This CDR3 has 14 residues. This CDR3 is CASSPRDRGYEQYV. The CDR3 DNA reads as TGTGCCAGCAGCCCCCGGGACAGGGGCTACGAGCAGTACGTC.

The chain has TRBV18 and TRBJ1-6; 10 nucleotides agree with TRBD1. CDR3 size: 16 residues. V dropped 3 bases and J dropped 7; count of bases not matched to a gene: 6. CDR1 KGHSH and CDR2 LQKENI come from the germline V gene. CDR3 bases: TGTGCCAGCTCACCGGGTGGGACAGGGGTAAATTCACCCCTCCACTTT. Protein: CASSPGGTGVNSPLHF.